The rows below give T cell receptor beta chains drawn from one sample of a study of cytomegalovirus exposure and HLA in healthy donors. Here immunoSEQ multiplex PCR was the method, and the copy in TCRdb shows in-frame clones only, minus some. The sample includes over 65,000 clones, over 75% of them seen just once. Sequencing was carried out using PBMCs. The source is a human donor in good health. Both conserved end residues are part of each CDR3. Fields, in order: clone size, D gene, J gene, V gene, CDR3 protein, CDR3 DNA. D genes are given only for firm matches. Not all rows give a size; the values are once, few, many and, for expanded clones, a class.

.,.,TRBJ1-2,TRBV5-1,CASSLGGADYGYTF,TGCGCCAGCAGCCTCGGGGGGGCGGACTATGGCTACACCTTC
.,.,TRBJ1-2,TRBV6-5,CASSYTKGTNYGYTF,TGTGCCAGCAGTTACACGAAGGGGACTAACTATGGCTACACCTTC
.,TRBD2,TRBJ2-7,TRBV5-1,CASSAGGRLYEQYF,TGCGCCAGCAGCGCGGGGGGTCGCCTCTACGAGCAGTACTTC
.,TRBD1,TRBJ1-2,TRBV29-1,CSVGGQGVYGYPF,TGCAGCGTTGGGGGACAGGGGGTATATGGCTACCCCTTC
.,.,TRBJ1-5,TRBV7-8,CASSLEKGVRQPQHF,TGTGCCAGCAGCTTAGAGAAGGGGGTGCGACAGCCCCAGCATTTT
.,.,TRBJ1-1,TRBV13,CASSLGVREVLAEAFF,TGTGCCAGCAGCTTAGGAGTCAGGGAGGTATTAGCTGAAGCTTTCTTT
.,.,TRBJ2-3,TRBV18,CASSPTTASTDTQYF,TGTGCCAGCTCACCCACGACAGCCAGCACAGATACGCAGTATTTT
.,.,TRBJ2-7,TRBV6-5,CASSYSANSYEQYF,TGTGCCAGCAGTTACTCGGCCAACTCCTACGAGCAGTACTTC
.,.,TRBJ1-5,TRBV7-6,CASSLGRSQPQHF,TGTGCCAGCAGCTTAGGCAGGTCCCAGCCCCAGCATTTT
.,TRBD2,TRBJ2-5,TRBV7-9,CASSPRTSGGQTQYF,TGTGCCAGCAGCCCCAGGACTAGCGGGGGGCAGACCCAGTACTTC
.,TRBD1,TRBJ1-4,TRBV5-6,CASSLMGDPGTGGEKLFF,TGTGCCAGCAGCTTGATGGGGGACCCCGGGACAGGGGGTGAAAAACTGTTTTTT
.,TRBD1,TRBJ1-5,TRBV18,CASSPGQAGQPQHF,TGTGCCAGCTCACCTGGACAGGCAGGACAGCCCCAGCATTTT
.,TRBD2,TRBJ2-3,TRBV13,CASSPGGGRENPPTTDTQYF,TGTGCCAGCAGCCCGGGAGGTGGCCGCGAGAACCCCCCCACCACAGATACGCAGTATTTT
.,TRBD1,TRBJ2-1,TRBV7-2,CASSAPGQGVNEQFF,TGTGCCAGCAGCGCCCCGGGACAGGGGGTAAATGAGCAGTTCTTC
.,TRBD1,TRBJ1-6,TRBV6-4,CASSEGGQGFNSPLHF,TGTGCCAGCAGTGAAGGGGGACAGGGATTTAATTCACCCCTCCACTTT
.,.,TRBJ1-1,TRBV7-2,CASSRDQPGAFF,TGTGCCAGCAGCAGAGACCAGCCCGGGGCTTTCTTT
.,TRBD2,TRBJ2-1,TRBV29-1,CSARTSGGYNEQFF,TGCAGCGCTCGGACTAGCGGCGGTTACAATGAGCAGTTCTTC
.,TRBD2,TRBJ2-3,TRBV5-1,CASNRGGLSDTQYF,TGCGCCAGCAACCGGGGGGGCCTTTCAGATACGCAGTATTTT
.,.,TRBJ2-5,TRBV11-3,CASSRDGGKTQYF,TGTGCCAGCAGCAGAGACGGGGGAAAGACCCAGTACTTC
.,TRBD2,TRBJ2-5,TRBV9,CASSARLAGGQETQYF,TGTGCCAGCAGCGCTCGACTAGCGGGGGGGCAAGAGACCCAGTACTTC
many,.,TRBJ1-2,TRBV19,CASSIGAAGYGYTF,TGTGCCAGTAGTATTGGGGCAGCCGGCTATGGCTACACCTTC
.,.,TRBJ1-2,TRBV20-1,CSAPRRGGYTF,TGCAGTGCTCCCCGACGAGGCGGCTACACCTTC
.,TRBD1,TRBJ2-7,TRBV19,CASSIQQGNEQYF,TGTGCCAGTAGTATCCAACAGGGGAACGAGCAGTACTTC
.,TRBD2,TRBJ2-3,TRBV2,CASKGLAGATDTQYF,TGTGCCAGCAAAGGACTAGCGGGGGCCACAGATACGCAGTATTTT
.,.,TRBJ2-1,TRBV5-4,CASSLDRYNEQFF,TGTGCCAGCAGCTTGGATCGCTACAATGAGCAGTTCTTC
.,.,TRBJ2-7,TRBV10-2,CASSESWGPYEQYF,TGCGCCAGCAGTGAGTCGTGGGGCCCCTACGAGCAGTACTTC
.,.,TRBJ2-5,TRBV30,CAWSPRWREETQYF,TGTGCCTGGAGCCCCCGGTGGAGGGAGGAGACCCAGTACTTC
.,.,TRBJ1-5,TRBV6-1,CASSEIRSTGSNQPQHF,TGTGCCAGCAGTGAAATTCGGTCCACCGGGAGCAATCAGCCCCAGCATTTT
once,.,TRBJ2-5,TRBV6-5,CASSYSSWTRETQYF,TGTGCCAGCAGTTACTCGAGCTGGACTCGGGAGACCCAGTACTTC
.,.,TRBJ2-5,TRBV10-3,CAISEGQGGETQYF,TGTGCCATCAGTGAGGGGCAGGGAGGTGAGACCCAGTACTTC
once,.,TRBJ2-5,TRBV7-7,CASSLIRDNQETQYF,TGTGCCAGCAGCTTGATTAGGGACAATCAAGAGACCCAGTACTTC
.,TRBD1,TRBJ1-1,TRBV27,CASFDRGPRGAEAFF,TGTGCCAGCTTCGACAGGGGGCCCCGAGGGGCTGAAGCTTTCTTT
.,TRBD1,TRBJ1-1,TRBV7-2,CASSLPGQNSPYAFF,TGTGCCAGCAGCTTACCGGGACAGAACTCCCCTTACGCTTTCTTT
.,.,TRBJ1-1,TRBV13,CASSLQEATEAFF,TGTGCCAGCAGCTTACAGGAGGCCACTGAAGCTTTCTTT
.,.,TRBJ1-1,TRBV6-5,CATLRGGNTEAFF,TGTGCCACGCTCCGGGGGGGGAACACTGAAGCTTTCTTT
.,TRBD1,TRBJ2-5,TRBV5-1,CASSFRTGPGQETQYF,TGCGCCAGCAGCTTCCGGACAGGGCCCGGTCAAGAGACCCAGTACTTC
.,.,TRBJ2-1,TRBV13,CASSPDGGPLNEQFF,TGTGCCAGCAGCCCCGACGGGGGACCGCTCAATGAGCAGTTCTTC
.,TRBD1,TRBJ2-2,TRBV2,CASWDRGFGGELFF,TGTGCCAGCTGGGACAGGGGCTTTGGCGGGGAGCTGTTTTTT
.,.,TRBJ1-3,TRBV7-4,CASSPYEGASGNTIYF,TGTGCCAGCAGCCCCTATGAGGGCGCCTCTGGAAACACCATATATTTT
.,TRBD2,TRBJ2-7,TRBV19,CASSRTSGAPYEQYF,TGTGCCAGTAGTAGGACTAGCGGGGCGCCCTACGAGCAGTACTTC
.,.,TRBJ1-5,TRBV2,CASRRQVGSNQPQNF,TGTGCCAGCAGGAGACAGGTTGGCAGCAATCAGCCCCAGAATTTT
.,TRBD2,TRBJ2-3,TRBV13,CASSPRTSGGASGTQYF,TGTGCCAGCAGCCCCCGGACTAGCGGGGGGGCCTCTGGGACGCAGTATTTT
.,.,TRBJ2-7,TRBV29-1,CSVSRDYEQYF,TGCAGCGTGAGCAGGGACTACGAGCAGTACTTC
.,.,TRBJ1-2,TRBV10-3,CAISESLTARNYGYTF,TGTGCCATCAGTGAGTCGTTGACTGCCCGGAACTATGGCTACACCTTC
.,TRBD2,TRBJ2-5,TRBV5-6,CASSLLGLAGKGETQYF,TGTGCCAGCAGCTTGTTGGGACTAGCGGGGAAGGGAGAGACCCAGTACTTC
.,TRBD1,TRBJ1-4,TRBV7-9,CASSRWTGSTTNEKLFF,TGTGCCAGCAGCCGATGGACAGGGAGCACAACTAATGAAAAACTGTTTTTT
.,TRBD1,TRBJ2-7,TRBV10-2,CASSGGDRGYEQYF,TGCGCCAGCAGTGGGGGGGACAGGGGTTACGAGCAGTACTTC
once,TRBD2,TRBJ2-2,TRBV14,CASSQDRGAGELFF,TGTGCCAGCAGCCAAGATCGGGGGGCCGGGGAGCTGTTTTTT
.,.,TRBJ1-2,TRBV30,CAWSARNRNYGYTF,TGTGCCTGGAGTGCGAGGAACCGAAACTATGGCTACACCTTC
.,.,TRBJ1-6,TRBV6-6,CASSYGTNNNSPLHF,TGTGCCAGCAGTTACGGGACAAATAATAATTCACCCCTCCACTTT
.,TRBD1,TRBJ1-4,TRBV6-5,CASSFRGRGEKLFF,TGTGCCAGCAGTTTCAGGGGGCGAGGTGAAAAACTGTTTTTT
.,.,TRBJ2-7,TRBV2,CASSEASRVDEQYF,TGTGCCAGCAGTGAAGCATCCAGGGTTGACGAGCAGTACTTC
few,.,TRBJ1-2,TRBV5-4,CASSSDPGTINYGYTF,TGTGCCAGCAGCTCAGACCCCGGGACAATAAACTATGGCTACACCTTC
.,TRBD2,TRBJ2-2,TRBV6-6,CASSYDRGGNTGELFF,TGTGCCAGCAGTTACGACCGCGGGGGGAACACCGGGGAGCTGTTTTTT
.,.,TRBJ2-1,TRBV5-1,CASSLASTGAYNEQFF,TGCGCCAGCAGCTTGGCCTCTACAGGAGCGTACAATGAGCAGTTCTTC
.,TRBD2,TRBJ2-3,TRBV30,CAWSGGLQTDTQYF,TGTGCCTGGAGCGGGGGACTACAAACAGATACGCAGTATTTT
.,.,TRBJ1-6,TRBV25-1,CASTSSSYNSPLHF,TGTGCCAGCACGAGTAGCTCCTATAATTCACCCCTCCACTTT
.,.,TRBJ1-2,TRBV28,CASSVGSYGYTF,TGTGCCAGCAGTGTGGGCTCCTATGGCTACACCTTC
.,.,TRBJ2-3,TRBV5-1,CASSLGLGVRTDTQYF,TGCGCCAGCAGCTTGGGACTAGGGGTTCGCACAGATACGCAGTATTTT
once,.,TRBJ1-1,TRBV6-5,CASSPPGGAVTEAFF,TGTGCCAGCAGTCCCCCGGGGGGCGCGGTAACTGAAGCTTTCTTT